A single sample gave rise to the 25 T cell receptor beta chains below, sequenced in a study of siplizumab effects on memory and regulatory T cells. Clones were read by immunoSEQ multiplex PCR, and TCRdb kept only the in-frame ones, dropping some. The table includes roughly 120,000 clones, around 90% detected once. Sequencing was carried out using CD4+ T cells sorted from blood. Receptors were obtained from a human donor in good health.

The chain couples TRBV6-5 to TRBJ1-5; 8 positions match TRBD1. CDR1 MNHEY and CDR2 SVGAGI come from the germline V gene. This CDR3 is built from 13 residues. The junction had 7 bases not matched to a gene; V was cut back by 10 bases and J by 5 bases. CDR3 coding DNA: TGTGCCACCGCCAGGGGGCCGGATCAGCCCCAGCATTTT. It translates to CATARGPDQPQHF.

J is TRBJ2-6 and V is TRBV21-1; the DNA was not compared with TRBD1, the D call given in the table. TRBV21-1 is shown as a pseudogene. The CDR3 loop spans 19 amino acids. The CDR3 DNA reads TGTGCCAGCAGCAATGGTCTCTCAGGGGCCTGCTCTGGGGCCAACGTCCTGACTTTC. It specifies CASSNGLSGACSGANVLTF.

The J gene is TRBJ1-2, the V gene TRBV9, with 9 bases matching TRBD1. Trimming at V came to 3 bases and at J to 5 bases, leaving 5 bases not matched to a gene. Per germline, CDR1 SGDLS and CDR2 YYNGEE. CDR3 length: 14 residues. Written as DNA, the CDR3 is TGTGCCAGCAGCGCCGGGACAGGGTCGTATGGCTACACCTTC. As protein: CASSAGTGSYGYTF.

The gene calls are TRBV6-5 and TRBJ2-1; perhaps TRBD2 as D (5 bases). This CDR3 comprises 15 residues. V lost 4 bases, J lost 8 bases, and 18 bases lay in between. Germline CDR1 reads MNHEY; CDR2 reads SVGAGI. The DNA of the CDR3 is TGTGCCAGCAGTTCCGAAGGACTGGGAGTTCATGAGCAGTTCTTC. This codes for CASSSEGLGVHEQFF.

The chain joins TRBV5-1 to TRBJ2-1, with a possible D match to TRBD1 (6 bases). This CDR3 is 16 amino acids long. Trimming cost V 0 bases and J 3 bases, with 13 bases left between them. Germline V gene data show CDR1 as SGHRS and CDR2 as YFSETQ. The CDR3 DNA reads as TGCGCCAGCAGCTTGGTTTCAGGGGCGTTCTACAATGAGCAGTTCTTC. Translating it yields CASSLVSGAFYNEQFF.

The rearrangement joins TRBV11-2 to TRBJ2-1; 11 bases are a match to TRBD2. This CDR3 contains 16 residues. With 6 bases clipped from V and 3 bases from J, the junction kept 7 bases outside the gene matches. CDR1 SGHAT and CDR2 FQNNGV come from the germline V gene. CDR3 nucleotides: TGTGCCAGCAGATACATAGCGGGGGGGCTCTACAATGAGCAGTTCTTC. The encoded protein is CASRYIAGGLYNEQFF.

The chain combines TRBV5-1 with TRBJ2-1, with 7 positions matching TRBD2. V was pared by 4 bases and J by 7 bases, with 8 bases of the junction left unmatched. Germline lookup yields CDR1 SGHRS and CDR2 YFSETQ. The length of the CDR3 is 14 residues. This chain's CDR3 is CASSLSSGENEQFF. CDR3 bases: TGCGCCAGCAGCCTTTCTAGCGGTGAGAATGAGCAGTTCTTC.

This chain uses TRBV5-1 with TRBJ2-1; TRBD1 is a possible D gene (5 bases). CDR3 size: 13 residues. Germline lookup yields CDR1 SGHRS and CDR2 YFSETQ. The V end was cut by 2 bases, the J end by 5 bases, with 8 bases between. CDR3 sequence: CASSFGQNNEQFF. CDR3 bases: TGCGCCAGCAGCTTTGGACAAAACAATGAGCAGTTCTTC.

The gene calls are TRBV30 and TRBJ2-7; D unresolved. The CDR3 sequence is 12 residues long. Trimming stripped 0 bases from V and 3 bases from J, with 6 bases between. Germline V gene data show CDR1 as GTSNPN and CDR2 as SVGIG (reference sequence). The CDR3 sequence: CAWSVPSYEQYF. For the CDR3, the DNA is TGTGCCTGGAGTGTACCCAGCTACGAGCAGTACTTC.

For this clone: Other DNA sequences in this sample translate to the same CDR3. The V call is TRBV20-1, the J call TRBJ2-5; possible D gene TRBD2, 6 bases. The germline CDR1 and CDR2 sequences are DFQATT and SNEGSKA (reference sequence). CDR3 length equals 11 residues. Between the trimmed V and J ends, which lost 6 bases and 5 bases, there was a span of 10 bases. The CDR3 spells CSAVRGETQYF. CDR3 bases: TGCAGTGCCGTCCGGGGGGAGACCCAGTACTTC.

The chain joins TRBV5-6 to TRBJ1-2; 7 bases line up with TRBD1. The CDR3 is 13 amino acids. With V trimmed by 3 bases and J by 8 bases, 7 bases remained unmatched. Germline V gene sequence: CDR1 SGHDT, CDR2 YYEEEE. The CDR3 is CASSWGQSAGYTF. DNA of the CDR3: TGTGCCAGCAGCTGGGGACAGTCGGCAGGCTACACCTTC.

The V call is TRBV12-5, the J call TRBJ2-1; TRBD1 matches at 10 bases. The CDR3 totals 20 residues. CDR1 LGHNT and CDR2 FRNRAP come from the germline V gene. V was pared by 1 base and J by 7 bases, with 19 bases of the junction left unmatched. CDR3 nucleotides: TGTGCTAGTGGTTTGGCCCGAAGGGACAGGGGTCCTTCATCGGGTAATGAGCAGTTCTTC. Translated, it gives CASGLARRDRGPSSGNEQFF.

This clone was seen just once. CDR3 bases: TGTGCCAGCAGCGCCAGGGGGGACATTTTTATGAACACTGAAGCTTTCTTT. Its protein is CASSARGDIFMNTEAFF. V and J are TRBV9 and TRBJ1-1, with TRBD1 identical over 7 bases. The CDR3 runs to 17 residues. The J segment lost 0 bases and the V segment lost 3 bases, leaving 11 bases of the junction unmatched. Germline V gene data show CDR1 as SGDLS and CDR2 as YYNGEE.

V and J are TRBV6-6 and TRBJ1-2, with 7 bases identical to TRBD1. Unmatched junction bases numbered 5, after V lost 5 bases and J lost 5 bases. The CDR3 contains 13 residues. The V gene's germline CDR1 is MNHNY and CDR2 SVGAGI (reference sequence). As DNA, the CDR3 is TGTGCCAGCAGTGACGCGGACAGGTATGGCTACACCTTC. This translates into CASSDADRYGYTF.

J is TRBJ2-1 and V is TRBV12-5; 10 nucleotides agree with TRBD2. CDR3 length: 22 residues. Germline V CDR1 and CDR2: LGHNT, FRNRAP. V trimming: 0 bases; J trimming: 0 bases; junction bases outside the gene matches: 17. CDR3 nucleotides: TGTGCTAGTGGTTTGGTATTAGGGCTGTCGACTAGCGGGTTAAGCTCCTACAATGAGCAGTTCTTC. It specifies CASGLVLGLSTSGLSSYNEQFF.

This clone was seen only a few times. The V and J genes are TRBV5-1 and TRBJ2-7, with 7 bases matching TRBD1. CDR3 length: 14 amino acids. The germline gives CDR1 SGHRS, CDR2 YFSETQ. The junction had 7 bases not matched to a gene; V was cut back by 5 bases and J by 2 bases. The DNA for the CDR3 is TGCGCCAGCAGGGTCGGACAGGAAACCTACGAGCAGTACTTC. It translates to CASRVGQETYEQYF.

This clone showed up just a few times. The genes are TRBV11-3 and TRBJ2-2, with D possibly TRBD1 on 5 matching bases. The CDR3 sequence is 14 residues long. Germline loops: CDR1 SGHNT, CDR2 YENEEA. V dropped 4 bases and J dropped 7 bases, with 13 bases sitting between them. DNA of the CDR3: TGTGCCAGCAGCTCCCCCAGGGCAGTCGGGGAGCTGTTTTTT. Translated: CASSSPRAVGELFF.

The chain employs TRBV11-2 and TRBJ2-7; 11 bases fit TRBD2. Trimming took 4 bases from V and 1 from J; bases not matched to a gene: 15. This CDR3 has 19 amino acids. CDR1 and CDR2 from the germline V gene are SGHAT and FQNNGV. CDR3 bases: TGTGCCAGCAGCTCCCTGACTAGCGGGATGAGAAGTAGGTCCTACGAGCAGTACTTC. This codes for CASSSLTSGMRSRSYEQYF.

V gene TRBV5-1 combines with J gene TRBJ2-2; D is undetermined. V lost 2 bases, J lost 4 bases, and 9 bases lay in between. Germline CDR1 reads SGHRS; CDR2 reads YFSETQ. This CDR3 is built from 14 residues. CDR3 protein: CASSFNGATGELFF. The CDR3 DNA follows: TGCGCCAGCAGCTTTAATGGCGCCACCGGGGAGCTGTTTTTT.

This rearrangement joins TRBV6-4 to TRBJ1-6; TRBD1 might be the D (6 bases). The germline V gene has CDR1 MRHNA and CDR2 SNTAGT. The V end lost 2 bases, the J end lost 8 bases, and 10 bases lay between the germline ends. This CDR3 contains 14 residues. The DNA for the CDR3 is TGTGCCAGCAGTGACCAAAACAGGGATTCACCCCTCCACTTT. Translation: CASSDQNRDSPLHF.

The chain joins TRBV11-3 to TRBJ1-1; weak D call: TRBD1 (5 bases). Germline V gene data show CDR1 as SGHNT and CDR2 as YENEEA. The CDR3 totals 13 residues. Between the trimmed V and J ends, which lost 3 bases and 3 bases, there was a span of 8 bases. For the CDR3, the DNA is TGTGCCAGCAGCTTTTTCAGGGACACTGAAGCTTTCTTT. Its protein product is CASSFFRDTEAFF.

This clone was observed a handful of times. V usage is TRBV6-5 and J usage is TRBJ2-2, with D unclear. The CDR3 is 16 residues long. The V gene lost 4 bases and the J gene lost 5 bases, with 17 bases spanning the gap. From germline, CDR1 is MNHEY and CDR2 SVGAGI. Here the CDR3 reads CASSSRWALGTGELFF. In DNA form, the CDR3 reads TGTGCCAGCAGTTCCAGATGGGCCCTGGGGACCGGGGAGCTGTTTTTT.

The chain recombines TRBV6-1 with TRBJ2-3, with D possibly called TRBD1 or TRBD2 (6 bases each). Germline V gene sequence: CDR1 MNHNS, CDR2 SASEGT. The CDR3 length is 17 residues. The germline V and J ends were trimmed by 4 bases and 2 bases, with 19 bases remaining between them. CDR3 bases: TGTGCCAGCAGTGCGACAGGTGGGGGGCGGTACACAGATACGCAGTATTTT. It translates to CASSATGGGRYTDTQYF.

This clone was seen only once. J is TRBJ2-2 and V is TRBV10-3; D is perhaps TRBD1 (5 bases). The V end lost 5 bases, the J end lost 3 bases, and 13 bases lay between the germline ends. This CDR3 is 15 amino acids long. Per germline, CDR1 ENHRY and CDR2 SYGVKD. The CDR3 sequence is CAISKGQGDTGELFF. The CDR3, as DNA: TGTGCCATCAGTAAGGGCCAGGGCGACACCGGGGAGCTGTTTTTT.

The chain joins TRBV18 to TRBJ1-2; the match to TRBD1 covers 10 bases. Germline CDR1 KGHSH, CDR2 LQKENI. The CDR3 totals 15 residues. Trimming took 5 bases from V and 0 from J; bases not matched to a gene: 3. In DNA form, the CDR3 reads TGTGCCAGCTCAGGGGACAGGGGAGCTAACTATGGCTACACCTTC. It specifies CASSGDRGANYGYTF. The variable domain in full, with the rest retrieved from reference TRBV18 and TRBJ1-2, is NAGVMQNPRHLVRRRGQEARLRCSPMKGHSHVYWYRQLPEEGLKFMVYLQKENIIDESGMPKERFSAEFPKEGPSILRIQQVVRGDSAAYFCASSGDRGANYGYTFGSGTRLTVV.